This T cell receptor beta chain appears in the sequencing data of a study of beta chain features in type 1 diabetes. One heparinised draw, averaging roughly 100 mL, was taken per donor. Every sorted population was more than 95% pure. cDNA synthesis used the whole RNA isolate, giving expressed TCRB sequences. Measured with immunoSEQ multiplex PCR; TCRdb has only the in-frame clones, and not every one. Found here are 600,000 to 650,000 clones, 15% to 17% of them singletons; the top ten hold approximately 0.087%. This CDR3 contains 15 residues. Deletions cut 4 bases from V and 4 bases from J, with 17 bases between. CDR1 and CDR2 (germline): SGHRS, YFSETQ. This clone was counted between two and nine times.

The source of this sequence is a man between 18 and 29 years old in good health. This chain uses TRBV5-1 with TRBJ1-1, with D tentatively TRBD1 (5 bases). The sequenced sample consisted of naive CD4+ T cells from blood. The DNA of the CDR3 is TGCGCCAGCAGCGAGGGGTCGAACGGCGCCACTGAAGCTTTCTTT. Translated: CASSEGSNGATEAFF.